Shown below are 28 T cell receptor beta chains from a single sample sequenced in a study of metastatic and nonmetastatic thyroid tumors. Before thyroid surgery, none of the patients had received any treatment. Using MiXCR, TCRdb reanalyzed the PCR reads. Of tens of thousands of clones in the sample, under 15% were seen once. Sequencing was done on a sample of tumor tissue. These TCRs come from a female donor with papillary thyroid cancer or a benign thyroid nodule (not recorded which). Some clones in this sample may be carry-over from other donors' samples.

This clone has a count of ten or more. V gene TRBV3-1 combines with J gene TRBJ1-4, with a tentative D call TRBD1 (5 bases). The V gene lost 4 bases and the J gene lost 4 bases, with 10 bases spanning the gap. The CDR3 covers 14 residues. From germline, CDR1 is LGHDT and CDR2 YNNKEL (reference sequence). The CDR3 is CASSPGPGNEKLFF. The CDR3 bases are TGTGCCAGCAGCCCGGGACCGGGTAATGAAAAACTGTTTTTT.

For this clone: This could be a read error, since a much larger clone is one nucleotide away. The chain is built from TRBV20-1 and TRBJ2-5; 10 positions agree with TRBD1. With 1 base clipped from V and 12 bases from J, the junction kept 11 bases outside the gene matches. Looked up from germline, CDR1 is DFQATT and CDR2 is SNEGSKA (reference sequence). This CDR3 contains 14 residues. The CDR3 DNA follows: TGCAGTGCTAGAGTCTTGGGGACAGGGGAAGTAGAGTACTTC. It specifies CSARVLGTGEVEYF.

This clone was seen a handful of times. A much larger clone lies one base from this, so it may be a read error. The sample holds other DNA sequences that translate to the same CDR3. The V gene is TRBV2, the J gene TRBJ1-1; D remains ambiguous. The length of the CDR3 is 14 residues. CDR1 is SNHLY, CDR2 FYNNEI, per germline. In nucleotides, the CDR3 is TGCGCCAGCAAGGGAACAGCCTTGGGTACTGAAGCTTTCTTT. It codes for CASKGTALGTEAFF.

Comments on this clone: A much larger clone differs from this one at a single base, so this may be a read error. This CDR3 is also generated by other DNA sequences in the sample. The rearrangement uses TRBV4-1 and TRBJ2-1; possibly TRBD1 for D (6 bases). V was trimmed by 0 bases and J by 4 bases, leaving 19 bases between them. CDR1 MGHRA and CDR2 YSYEKL come from the germline V gene. The CDR3 covers 18 residues. Here the CDR3 reads CASSQDYSRGFSYNEQFF. CDR3 in DNA: TGCGCCAGCAGCCAAGATTATAGTAGGGGGTTTTCATACAATGAGCAGTTCTTC.

This clone was recorded many times. The chain couples TRBV10-2 to TRBJ2-7; no reliable D call. Germline lookup yields CDR1 WSHSY and CDR2 SAAADI. V was clipped by 6 bases and J by 0 bases, with 12 bases between them. The CDR3 consists of 14 residues. CDR3 region: CASSPEVVSYEQYF. In DNA form, the CDR3 reads TGCGCCAGCAGCCCCGAAGTAGTCTCCTACGAGCAGTACTTC.

There are a few counts of this clone. This clone may be a read error of a much larger clone one base away. The J gene is TRBJ1-4, the V gene TRBV28; tentatively, D is TRBD1 (6 bases). V lost 3 bases and J 6 bases, leaving 11 bases between the germline ends. The V gene's germline CDR1 is MDHEN and CDR2 SYDVKM. This CDR3 has 14 amino acids. This CDR3 reads CASSFGGLDEKLFF. The DNA of the CDR3 is TGTGCCAGCAGTTTTGGGGGCTTAGATGAAAAACTGTTTTTT.

V usage is TRBV7-2 and J usage is TRBJ2-3; 8 bases are shared with TRBD2. This CDR3 is built from 15 residues. V shed 3 bases and J 6 bases; nucleotides not matched to a gene: 8. Germline V gives CDR1 SGHTA, CDR2 FQGNSA. For the CDR3, the DNA is TGTGCCAGCAGCTTGGCGGGAGGCCGGGAGGATACGCAGTATTTT. This encodes CASSLAGGREDTQYF.

This clone was counted a few times. Since a much larger clone is just one base distant, this may be a read error. The sample has other DNA sequences that encode this CDR3 too. The chain recombines TRBV20-1 with TRBJ2-5; perhaps D is TRBD1 or TRBD2 (6 bases each). This CDR3 has 17 residues. Germline CDR1 reads DFQATT; CDR2 reads SNEGSKA (reference sequence). The CDR3 DNA follows: TGCAGCGCTAGAGGGGCGCGCCGGGGGCCCGTCCAAGAGACCCAGTACTTC. Translating it yields CSARGARRGPVQETQYF.

The table lists this clone with a few counts. The CDR3 ends on some other residue instead of the conserved phenylalanine or tryptophan, so this is likely a read error. The V call is TRBV28, the J call TRBJ2-7, with D possibly being TRBD2 (6 bases). Deletions cut 6 bases from V and 5 bases from J, with 17 bases between. There are 14 residues in the CDR3. In germline, CDR1 is MDHEN, CDR2 SYDVKM. The DNA of the CDR3 is TGTGCCAGCAGGGGAGGCGGGATTAACGACGAGCAGTACTCC. Translating it yields CASRGGGINDEQYS.

A word on this clone: This likely comes from a read error, as the CDR3 has no conserved phenylalanine or tryptophan at its end. The V gene is TRBV5-1, the J gene TRBJ2-5, with 7 bases matching TRBD2. CDR1 is SGHRS, CDR2 YFSETQ, per germline. The CDR3 covers 15 residues. The ends lost 4 bases at V and 5 bases at J; junction bases unmatched: 11. The CDR3 DNA reads as TGCGCCAGCAGCCCTCGGACTAGGGGCGGGGAGACCCAGTACCTC. Its protein is CASSPRTRGGETQYL.

This clone has a count of ten or more. The genes are TRBV19 and TRBJ1-1; no firm D call. This CDR3 comprises 13 residues. Per the germline V gene, CDR1 is LNHDA and CDR2 is SQIVND (reference sequence). V lost 3 bases to trimming and J lost 7 bases, with 12 bases between them. The CDR3 loop reads CASSMRALSEAFF. CDR3 nucleotide sequence: TGTGCCAGTAGTATGAGGGCGCTTAGTGAAGCTTTCTTT.

This clone was picked up many times. The V gene is TRBV5-6, the J gene TRBJ2-3; D is unclear. Trimming cost V 3 bases and J 1 base, with 15 bases left between them. This CDR3 spans 16 amino acids. Germline CDR1 and CDR2: SGHDT and YYEEEE. The CDR3 sequence is CASSSPWAGGTDTQYF. The CDR3 DNA reads TGTGCCAGCAGCTCCCCTTGGGCTGGGGGCACAGATACGCAGTATTTT.

The table lists this clone with many counts. The chain employs TRBV6-1 and TRBJ1-2; tentatively, D is TRBD1 (6 bases). V was clipped by 6 bases and J by 4 bases, with 9 bases between them. CDR1 is MNHNS and CDR2 is SASEGT in the germline V gene. The CDR3 sequence is 12 residues long. The CDR3 loop reads CASRKQGYGYTF. The CDR3 nucleotides read TGTGCCAGCAGAAAACAGGGCTATGGCTACACCTTC.

The table lists this clone with many counts. V usage is TRBV6-1 and J usage is TRBJ2-1, with 14 positions matching TRBD2. This CDR3 spans 15 amino acids. V shed 4 bases and J 10 bases; nucleotides not matched to a gene: 6. Per the germline V gene, CDR1 is MNHNS and CDR2 is SASEGT. The CDR3 here is CASSVGGTSGREQFF. The CDR3 DNA reads TGTGCCAGCAGTGTAGGCGGGACTAGCGGGAGAGAGCAGTTCTTC.

This clone showed up many times. This chain connects TRBV4-1 to TRBJ1-2; TRBD1 might be the D (5 bases). The germline CDR1 and CDR2 sequences are MGHRA and YSYEKL. There are 15 residues in the CDR3. V lost 1 base and J 2 bases, leaving 11 bases between the germline ends. The CDR3 here is CASSQVSGRNYGYTF. The DNA for the CDR3 is TGCGCCAGCAGCCAAGTTTCAGGGAGAAACTATGGCTACACCTTC.

Turning to this clone: A much larger clone differs by one base, so this may be a read error. The chain is built from TRBV18 and TRBJ1-2, with D perhaps matching TRBD1 (5 bases). V was pared by 4 bases and J by 3 bases, with 18 bases between. CDR1 is KGHSH and CDR2 is LQKENI in the germline V gene. CDR3 size: 16 residues. CDR3 nucleotides: TGTGCCAGCTCACAAGGCCATCAAGGGGTGGACTATGGCTACACCTTC. As protein: CASSQGHQGVDYGYTF.

In this sample, this clone turned up a few times. A read error may explain this, as a much larger clone is one base away. The chain combines TRBV28 with TRBJ1-3; tentative D call: TRBD1 (5 bases). CDR1 is MDHEN, CDR2 SYDVKM, per germline. CDR3 size: 14 residues. For the CDR3, the DNA is TGTGCCGGCAGCCCCGGACAATCTGGAAACACCATATATTTT. It is translated as CAGSPGQSGNTIYF.

Comment on this clone: One end of the junction does not line up with germline, which may come from a read error. The gene calls are TRBV7-3 and TRBJ2-2; D might be TRBD1 (6 bases). The CDR3 is 13 residues long. In germline, CDR1 is SGHTA, CDR2 FQGTGA. In DNA form, the CDR3 reads TGTGCCAGCAGCCGAGGGGGTAACGGGGAGCCGTTTTTT. This codes for CASSRGGNGEPFF.

This clone appeared many times. This chain connects TRBV27 to TRBJ2-1; D is tentatively TRBD1 or TRBD2 (5 bases each). CDR1 MNHEY and CDR2 SMNVEV come from the germline V gene (reference sequence). CDR3 size: 15 residues. V was cut by 5 bases and J by 4 bases, with 15 bases left in between. CDR3 DNA: TGTGCCAGCAGTCCCAACGGGGCCACATACAATGAGCAGTTCTTC. Protein: CASSPNGATYNEQFF.

With respect to this clone: Its ends do not fully match the called genes, so a read error is possible. The DNA of the CDR3 is TGTGCCAACAGCCGGGGCGGCAAATATGGCTACACCTTC. Protein: CANSRGGKYGYTF. This sequence joins TRBV3-1 and TRBJ1-2, with a possible D match to TRBD1 (5 bases). Looked up from germline, CDR1 is LGHDT and CDR2 is YNNKEL (reference sequence). CDR3 size: 13 residues.

The rearrangement joins TRBV5-4 to TRBJ2-1; 10 bases are shared with TRBD2. Germline CDR1 and CDR2: SGHNT and YYREEE (reference sequence). CDR3 length equals 16 residues. J gave up 7 bases and V 3 bases, and 10 bases lay outside the gene matches. The chain's CDR3 is CASSSGAGGWWNEQFF. The CDR3 DNA is TGTGCCAGCAGCTCCGGAGCGGGGGGGTGGTGGAATGAGCAGTTCTTC.

This clone was seen many times. The chain carries TRBV2 and TRBJ1-5; TRBD1 might be the D (5 bases). This CDR3 is built from 15 residues. CDR1 and CDR2 from the germline V gene are SNHLY and FYNNEI. With 1 base removed from V and 7 bases from J, the gap between germline ends came to 14 bases. Written as DNA, the CDR3 is TGTGCCAGCAGTGAAGTGGGGGGGGGATTGCAGCCCCAGCATTTT. It translates to CASSEVGGGLQPQHF.

This clone qualifies as medium-sized (0.01 to 0.1%). The chain is built from TRBV5-6 and TRBJ1-5; a possible D gene is TRBD1 (6 bases). Germline V gene data show CDR1 as SGHDT and CDR2 as YYEEEE. V was clipped by 2 bases and J by 4 bases, with 10 bases between them. The length of the CDR3 is 14 residues. CDR3 DNA: TGTGCCAGCAGCTTATCGGGACAAAATCAGCCCCAGCATTTT. It codes for CASSLSGQNQPQHF.

The table lists this clone with many counts. The genes are TRBV6-2 or TRBV6-3 and TRBJ1-1, with D hard to call. The CDR3 is made up of 14 amino acids. Trimming pared 0 bases from V and 0 bases from J, leaving 5 bases between. The germline CDR1 and CDR2 sequences are MNHEY and SVGEGT. The CDR3 region is CASSYSALNTEAFF. The CDR3 DNA reads as TGTGCCAGCAGTTACTCTGCTTTGAACACTGAAGCTTTCTTT.

This clone occurred many times. The V gene is TRBV20-1, the J gene TRBJ1-2; 7 nucleotides match TRBD1. J gave up 7 bases and V 0 bases, and 11 bases lay outside the gene matches. CDR3 length equals 15 residues. The V gene's germline CDR1 is DFQATT and CDR2 SNEGSKA (reference sequence). In nucleotides, the CDR3 is TGCAGTGCTAGAGATCTTCACCAAACAGGGGCTGGCTACACCTTC. Protein product: CSARDLHQTGAGYTF.

This clone was seen only a few times. A much larger clone lies a single base off, so this may be a read error. J is TRBJ2-7 and V is TRBV6-1; 9 bases agree with TRBD1. The CDR3 consists of 14 residues. Germline V gene data show CDR1 as MNHNS and CDR2 as SASEGT. J was trimmed by 5 bases and V by 7 bases; bases with no gene match: 9. The CDR3 DNA follows: TGTGCCAGCACCACCGGGACAGGGCCCCACGAGCAGTACTTC. Protein: CASTTGTGPHEQYF.

There are many counts of this clone. V usage is TRBV19 and J usage is TRBJ1-6; no reliable D call. Germline CDR1 reads LNHDA; CDR2 reads SQIVND (reference sequence). This CDR3 spans 17 amino acids. The ends were cut back, 7 bases at V and 7 bases at J, with 23 bases in the middle. The CDR3 DNA is TGTGCCAGTATAAAGGCAGATCGACCCCTCCAAAATTCACCCCTCCACTTT. This codes for CASIKADRPLQNSPLHF.

This clone was recorded many times. The genes are TRBV20-1 and TRBJ2-3, with D perhaps matching TRBD1 (6 bases). The germline V gene has CDR1 DFQATT and CDR2 SNEGSKA (reference sequence). This CDR3 has 14 amino acids. V shed 4 bases and J shed 3 bases, with 14 bases lying between them. CDR3 in amino acids: CSAKYRVGTDTQYF. DNA of the CDR3: TGCAGTGCTAAATACAGGGTAGGGACAGATACGCAGTATTTT.